The rows below give T cell receptor beta chains drawn from one sample of a study of blood T cell repertoires in COVID-19. Here immunoSEQ multiplex PCR was the method, and the copy in TCRdb shows in-frame clones only, minus some. The table records over 55,000 clones, about 89% of them present only once. Sequencing was done on a sample of peripheral blood. These receptors all come from a man aged 50 to 60 with active COVID-19. Both conserved end residues are part of each CDR3. A D gene is named only where the DNA matches it firmly. Only some rows state a clone size, as once, few, many or a class for expanded clones.

TRBV5-4,TRBD2,.,TRBJ2-5,CASSPLSGRAGVETQYF,TGTGCCAGCAGCCCACTTAGCGGGAGGGCCGGTGTGGAGACCCAGTACTTC
TRBV30,TRBD2,.,TRBJ2-1,CTSGREGEQFF,TGTACTAGCGGGAGGGAGGGTGAGCAGTTCTTC
TRBV21-1,.,.,TRBJ1-5,CASSKAPGPNQPQHF,TGTGCCAGCAGCAAAGCACCAGGCCCTAATCAGCCCCAGCATTTT
TRBV29-1,TRBD1,.,TRBJ2-5,CSVVGTGMETQYF,TGCAGCGTTGTGGGGACAGGGATGGAGACCCAGTACTTC
TRBV9,TRBD2,.,TRBJ2-2,CASSHYSGAKEGELFF,TGTGCCAGCAGCCACTATAGCGGGGCGAAGGAGGGGGAGCTGTTTTTT
TRBV7-2,.,once,TRBJ1-3,CASSSYSSGNTIYF,TGTGCCAGCAGCTCATACAGCTCTGGAAACACCATATATTTT
TRBV11-3,TRBD1,.,TRBJ2-7,CASSFRQGGIYEQYF,TGTGCCAGCAGCTTTAGACAGGGGGGGATCTACGAGCAGTACTTC
TRBV30,.,.,TRBJ1-1,CASYREGVVTEAFF,TGTGCCTCTTACAGGGAAGGAGTGGTCACTGAAGCTTTCTTT
TRBV9,TRBD1,.,TRBJ1-1,CASSVRDSLNTEAFF,TGTGCCAGCAGCGTACGGGACAGCTTGAACACTGAAGCTTTCTTT
TRBV4-3,TRBD2,.,TRBJ2-2,CASSSRLAGGPYTGELFF,TGCGCCAGCAGCTCCCGACTAGCGGGGGGTCCCTACACCGGGGAGCTGTTTTTT
TRBV9,TRBD1,.,TRBJ2-3,CASSVATSTGGNADTQYF,TGTGCCAGCAGCGTAGCTACTTCGACAGGGGGCAACGCAGATACGCAGTATTTT
TRBV4-2,.,.,TRBJ2-1,CASSQDNGLRYNEQFF,TGTGCCAGCAGCCAAGATAACGGGTTACGATACAATGAGCAGTTCTTC
TRBV6-6,TRBD1,once,TRBJ1-1,CASSYEGARSGTEAFF,TGTGCCAGCAGTTACGAGGGGGCGCGCAGCGGTACTGAAGCTTTCTTT
TRBV30,.,.,TRBJ1-1,CAWSSGRSTEAFF,TGTGCCTGGAGTTCAGGAAGGTCAACTGAAGCTTTCTTT
TRBV19,TRBD1,.,TRBJ1-5,CASSLQGEGNQPQHF,TGTGCCAGTAGTCTGCAGGGGGAAGGCAATCAGCCCCAGCATTTT
TRBV5-1,TRBD2,.,TRBJ2-1,CASSPPSGRVYNEQFF,TGCGCCAGCAGCCCACCGAGCGGGAGAGTCTACAATGAGCAGTTCTTC
TRBV16,TRBD2,.,TRBJ2-1,CASSQASGRAGTYNEQFF,TGTGCCAGCAGCCAGGCTAGCGGGAGGGCCGGAACCTACAATGAGCAGTTCTTC
TRBV9,.,once,TRBJ1-4,CASSARGRETNEKLFF,TGTGCCAGCAGCGCCCGGGGGAGGGAAACTAATGAAAAACTGTTTTTT
TRBV7-9,TRBD2,.,TRBJ2-3,CASSLGVGGRSDTQYF,TGTGCCAGCAGCTTAGGCGTGGGAGGGCGCTCAGATACGCAGTATTTT
TRBV7-3,TRBD2,.,TRBJ2-1,CASSATGTSSYNEQFF,TGTGCCAGCAGCGCAACCGGGACTAGCAGCTACAATGAGCAGTTCTTC
TRBV6-5,TRBD1,.,TRBJ2-7,CASSWGRQGTHEQYF,TGTGCCAGCAGTTGGGGCAGACAGGGAACCCACGAGCAGTACTTC
TRBV15,TRBD2,.,TRBJ2-3,CATSRGGTSGPRDTQYF,TGTGCCACCAGCAGGGGAGGGACTAGCGGACCCAGGGATACGCAGTATTTT
TRBV7-9,TRBD2,.,TRBJ2-7,CASSPGRASGGRYEQYF,TGTGCCAGCAGTCCGGGCAGGGCTAGCGGGGGTCGGTACGAGCAGTACTTC
TRBV7-2,.,.,TRBJ1-6,CASSPRASSYNSPLHF,TGTGCCAGCAGCCCCAGGGCCAGCTCCTATAATTCACCCCTCCACTTT
TRBV27,.,.,TRBJ2-7,CASSPSPGFGQYF,TGTGCCAGCAGTCCATCTCCAGGGTTCGGGCAGTACTTC
TRBV2,.,.,TRBJ2-7,CASRPTTGSHEQYF,TGTGCCAGCAGGCCCACGACGGGGAGCCACGAGCAGTACTTC
TRBV28,.,.,TRBJ1-2,CASRLNVAGYTF,TGTGCCAGCCGATTAAATGTGGCTGGCTACACCTTC
TRBV9,.,.,TRBJ1-5,CASSVAPGSNQPQHF,TGTGCCAGCAGCGTAGCCCCGGGGAGCAATCAGCCCCAGCATTTT
TRBV6-5,.,once,TRBJ2-3,CASSGQGLYTDTQYF,TGTGCCAGCAGCGGGCAGGGACTCTACACAGATACGCAGTATTTT
TRBV7-9,TRBD2,.,TRBJ2-1,CASSPTSGRVYEQFF,TGTGCCAGCAGCCCAACTAGCGGGAGAGTCTATGAGCAGTTCTTC
TRBV5-4,.,.,TRBJ2-3,CASSLLFGTDTQYF,TGTGCCAGCAGCTTGTTATTTGGCACAGATACGCAGTATTTT
TRBV28,.,.,TRBJ1-1,CASSFGQNTEAFF,TGTGCCAGCAGTTTCGGACAGAACACTGAAGCTTTCTTT
TRBV2,.,.,TRBJ1-5,CASAISGVSNQPQHF,TGTGCCAGCGCTATATCAGGGGTTAGCAATCAGCCCCAGCATTTT
TRBV30,TRBD1,.,TRBJ1-4,CAWSRDSGNEKLFF,TGTGCCTGGAGCAGGGACAGCGGTAATGAAAAACTGTTTTTT
TRBV27,TRBD1,.,TRBJ1-1,CASSRGAGGLNTEAFF,TGTGCCAGCAGTAGGGGAGCAGGGGGGCTGAACACTGAAGCTTTCTTT
TRBV5-1,TRBD1,.,TRBJ1-6,CASSLEGTENSPLHF,TGCGCCAGCAGCTTGGAGGGGACAGAGAATTCACCCCTCCACTTT
TRBV2,.,.,TRBJ1-3,CASSPALGGNTIYF,TGTGCCAGCAGTCCCGCCTTGGGCGGAAACACCATATATTTT
TRBV7-2,.,.,TRBJ2-2,CASSLQGPNTGELFF,TGTGCCAGCAGCTTACAGGGGCCTAACACCGGGGAGCTGTTTTTT
TRBV5-4,.,.,TRBJ2-2,CASSLVSRDTGELFF,TGTGCCAGCAGCTTGGTTAGTCGGGACACCGGGGAGCTGTTTTTT
TRBV3-1/TRBV3-2,.,.,TRBJ1-4,CASSPRKQSEKLFF,TGTGCCAGCAGCCCGCGAAAACAGTCTGAAAAACTGTTTTTT
TRBV5-1,.,.,TRBJ2-1,CASSSQGSEQFF,TGCGCCAGCAGCTCCCAGGGGTCTGAGCAGTTCTTC
TRBV13,.,.,TRBJ1-5,CASSLGKLPSSNQPQHF,TGTGCCAGCAGCTTAGGGAAGCTCCCGAGTAGCAATCAGCCCCAGCATTTT
TRBV6-5,TRBD1,once,TRBJ1-2,CASTMDRALYGYTF,TGTGCCAGCACCATGGACAGGGCACTCTATGGCTACACCTTC
TRBV19,.,few,TRBJ1-1,CASSPGQYNTEAFF,TGTGCCAGTAGTCCCGGACAGTATAACACTGAAGCTTTCTTT
TRBV5-1,TRBD1,.,TRBJ1-1,CASSPPTGVNTEAFF,TGCGCCAGCAGCCCCCCGACAGGGGTGAACACTGAAGCTTTCTTT
TRBV6-6,TRBD1,.,TRBJ1-4,CASSPSRDRGKDEKLFF,TGTGCCAGCAGTCCGTCCCGGGACAGGGGGAAGGATGAAAAACTGTTTTTT
TRBV6-9,.,.,TRBJ1-5,CARGRGRQPQHF,TGTGCCAGGGGAAGGGGAAGGCAGCCCCAGCATTTT
TRBV5-1,.,few,TRBJ2-1,CASSQVGGGDEQFF,TGCGCCAGCAGCCAGGTAGGGGGAGGGGATGAGCAGTTCTTC
TRBV4-1,.,.,TRBJ1-2,CASSQPGGGAQGYTF,TGCGCCAGCAGCCAACCCGGTGGGGGGGCGCAAGGCTACACCTTC
TRBV6-5,TRBD1,.,TRBJ1-1,CASSSSDRVDTEAFF,TGTGCCAGCAGTTCCTCCGACAGGGTAGACACTGAAGCTTTCTTT
TRBV7-9,TRBD2,.,TRBJ2-3,CASSFPRGVAGGLDTQYF,TGTGCCAGCAGCTTCCCCCGTGGGGTAGCGGGAGGCCTAGATACGCAGTATTTT
TRBV19,TRBD1,once,TRBJ2-3,CASSSPGQGFTNTQYF,TGTGCCAGTAGTTCCCCGGGACAGGGTTTTACAAATACGCAGTATTTT
TRBV6-2/TRBV6-3,.,.,TRBJ2-1,CASSSHDRDEQFF,TGTGCCAGCAGTTCACATGACAGAGATGAGCAGTTCTTC